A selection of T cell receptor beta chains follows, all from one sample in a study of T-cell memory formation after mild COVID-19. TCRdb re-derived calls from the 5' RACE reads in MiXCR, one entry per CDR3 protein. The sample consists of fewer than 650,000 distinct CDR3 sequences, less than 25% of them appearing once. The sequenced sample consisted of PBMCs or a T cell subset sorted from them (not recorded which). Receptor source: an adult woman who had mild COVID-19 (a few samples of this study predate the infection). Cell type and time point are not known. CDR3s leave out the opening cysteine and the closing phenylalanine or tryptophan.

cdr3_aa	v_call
ATSSEAGAGYEQY	TRBV15
ASRTTGDGAGGYT	TRBV11-3
ASSEGDLTEQF	TRBV6-1
ASSRGDRGNTGELF	TRBV14
ASSIPSTDTQY	TRBV19
ASSIGDTIY	TRBV19
AISESTGPYEQY	TRBV10-3
SVGTEINEAF	TRBV29-1
ASSLGLAGHEQY	TRBV7-8
ASSFPSGISGEQY	TRBV7-2
ASSQSAGGNIQY	TRBV3-1
ASSQLGAGTY	TRBV14
ASSLGQGLLGELF	TRBV12-3/TRBV12-4
ASSVVAGGPDTQY	TRBV9
ASSTFGTAKETQY	TRBV7-2
ASRQGTTDTQY	TRBV10-3
ASSPRTDVLQETQY	TRBV11-3
ASRDRLARDEQY	TRBV27
SAPTRDIPANYGYT	TRBV20-1
ASSFRLGYEQY	TRBV12-3/TRBV12-4
ASSSKQGEYGANVLT	TRBV7-3
SARVSQASNQPQH	TRBV20-1
ASSSQGSTEAF	TRBV7-6
ASSPLTGERNEQY	TRBV18
ASSYARAVNEKLF	TRBV6-5
ASSPTSRETQY	TRBV18
ASSKGQDYEQF	TRBV21-1
ASRRRGYPTLSSYNEQF	TRBV13
ASRRTSMTGELF	TRBV6-2/TRBV6-3
SARDRDRGSIFGNQPQH	TRBV20-1
ATDISGANVLT	TRBV6-2/TRBV6-3
ASSQGPRGTGVYGYT	TRBV4-1
ASSSLPRGRVGELF	TRBV6-5
ASSYSGASYNEQF	TRBV6-5
ASSLLTSSGDIGETQY	TRBV7-6
ASSSTDIYNSPLH	TRBV5-1
ATSDPRARGSDTQY	TRBV24-1
ASSPRLAGSTDTQY	TRBV5-1
ASSESGDEQY	TRBV10-2
ASSLGGGRTEAF	TRBV5-6
ASSLDVLEQY	TRBV7-9
ASSHQFGLWQYEQY	TRBV3-1
ASSQFGWIGGLWNTGELF	TRBV14